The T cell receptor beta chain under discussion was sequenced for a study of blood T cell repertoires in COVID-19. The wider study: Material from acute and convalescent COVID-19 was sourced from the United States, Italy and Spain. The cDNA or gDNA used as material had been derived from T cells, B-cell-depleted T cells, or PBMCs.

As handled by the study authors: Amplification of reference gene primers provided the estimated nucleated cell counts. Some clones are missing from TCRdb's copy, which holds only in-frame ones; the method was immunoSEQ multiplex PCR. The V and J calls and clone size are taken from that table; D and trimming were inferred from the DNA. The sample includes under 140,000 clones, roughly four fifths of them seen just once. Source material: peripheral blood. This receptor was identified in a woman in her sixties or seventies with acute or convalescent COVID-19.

The CDR3 sequence: CASSPGQDSPLHF. The CDR3 nucleotides are TGTGCCAGCTCACCCGGACAAGATTCACCCCTCCACTTT. The chain employs TRBV18 and TRBJ1-6, with a possible D match to TRBD1 (5 bases). With 3 bases removed from V and 8 bases from J, the gap between germline ends came to 8 bases. The CDR3 spans 13 residues. Germline V gene sequence: CDR1 KGHSH, CDR2 LQKENI.